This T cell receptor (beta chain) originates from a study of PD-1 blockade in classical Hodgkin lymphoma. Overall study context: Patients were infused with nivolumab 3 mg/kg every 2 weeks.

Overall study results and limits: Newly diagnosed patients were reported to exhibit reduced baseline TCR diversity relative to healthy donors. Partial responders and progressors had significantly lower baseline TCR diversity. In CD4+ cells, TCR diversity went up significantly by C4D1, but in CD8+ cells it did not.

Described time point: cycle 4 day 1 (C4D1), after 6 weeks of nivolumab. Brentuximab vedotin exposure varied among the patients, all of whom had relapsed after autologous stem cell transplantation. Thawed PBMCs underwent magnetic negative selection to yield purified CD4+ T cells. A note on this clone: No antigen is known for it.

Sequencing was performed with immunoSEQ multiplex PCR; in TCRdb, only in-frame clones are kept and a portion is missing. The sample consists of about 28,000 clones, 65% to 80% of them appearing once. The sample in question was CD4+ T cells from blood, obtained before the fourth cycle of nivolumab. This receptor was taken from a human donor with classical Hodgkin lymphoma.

CDR3 protein: CASSEAFFRGRGNQPQHF. The CDR3 nucleotides are TGTGCCAGCAGTGAAGCGTTTTTCCGAGGCAGGGGCAATCAGCCCCAGCATTTT. The rearrangement uses TRBV2 and TRBJ1-5; maybe TRBD1 (5 bases). Trimming stripped 0 bases from V and 2 bases from J, with 17 bases between. This CDR3 has 18 amino acids. Looked up from germline, CDR1 is SNHLY and CDR2 is FYNNEI.